This is a list of T cell receptor beta chains from one sample in a study of cytomegalovirus exposure and HLA in healthy donors. Sequenced by immunoSEQ multiplex PCR; TCRdb stores in-frame clones only, minus some. This sample has nearly 65,000 clones, with approximately 70% found just once. The sequencing input was PBMCs. Receptors originate from a man in his fifties or sixties in good health and CMV-seronegative. Both conserved end residues are part of each CDR3. The order of the fields is D gene, V gene, clone size, J gene, CDR3 DNA, CDR3 protein. D genes are given only for firm matches. Rows give clone size only sometimes, using once, few, many, or a class for an expanded clone.

d_gene: -; v_gene: TRBV27; abundance: -; j_gene: TRBJ1-6; CDR3nt: TGTGCCAGCACATCCAGCGGGGGCTATAATTCACCCCTCCACTTT; CDR3aa: CASTSSGGYNSPLHF
d_gene: TRBD1; v_gene: TRBV2; abundance: few; j_gene: TRBJ2-2; CDR3nt: TGTGCCAGCAGTGAAGGTTGGACAGGGGTCACCGGGGAGCTGTTTTTT; CDR3aa: CASSEGWTGVTGELFF
d_gene: -; v_gene: TRBV19; abundance: -; j_gene: TRBJ2-1; CDR3nt: TGTGCCAGTAGTAGAGGGGGCTCCTACAATGAGCAGTTCTTC; CDR3aa: CASSRGGSYNEQFF
d_gene: -; v_gene: TRBV5-4; abundance: once; j_gene: TRBJ2-5; CDR3nt: TGTGCCAGCAGCCGCTTTATGGGTTCCGGGGTACAAGAGACCCAGTACTTC; CDR3aa: CASSRFMGSGVQETQYF
d_gene: TRBD1; v_gene: TRBV7-9; abundance: -; j_gene: TRBJ1-2; CDR3nt: TGTGCCAGCAGCAACCGGGACAGGGGACCGGCTAACTATGGCTACACCTTC; CDR3aa: CASSNRDRGPANYGYTF
d_gene: -; v_gene: TRBV7-9; abundance: -; j_gene: TRBJ2-5; CDR3nt: TGTGCCAGCAGCCAGGCCCGGGTCGGGGGGCCCGAGACCCAGTACTTC; CDR3aa: CASSQARVGGPETQYF
d_gene: TRBD1; v_gene: TRBV29-1; abundance: -; j_gene: TRBJ2-5; CDR3nt: TGCAGCATTAGACAGGGGGCATCAGAGACCCAGTACTTC; CDR3aa: CSIRQGASETQYF
d_gene: TRBD1; v_gene: TRBV27; abundance: -; j_gene: TRBJ2-7; CDR3nt: TGTGCCAGCCAAAGAGCGGGACAGGGGTTTTTGGAGCAGTACTTC; CDR3aa: CASQRAGQGFLEQYF
d_gene: TRBD1; v_gene: TRBV19; abundance: -; j_gene: TRBJ2-3; CDR3nt: TGTGCCAGTAGGTTGGGACAGGGGAGCACAGATACGCAGTATTTT; CDR3aa: CASRLGQGSTDTQYF
d_gene: TRBD1; v_gene: TRBV19; abundance: -; j_gene: TRBJ1-2; CDR3nt: TGTGCCAGTAGTTCTTTACCACAGGGGATAGCATATGGCTACACCTTC; CDR3aa: CASSSLPQGIAYGYTF
d_gene: -; v_gene: TRBV7-9; abundance: -; j_gene: TRBJ2-7; CDR3nt: TGTGCCAGCAGCTTAGGCCCCCCCGGGGTGCAGTACTTC; CDR3aa: CASSLGPPGVQYF
d_gene: -; v_gene: TRBV30; abundance: -; j_gene: TRBJ1-2; CDR3nt: TGTGCCTGGAGTGTACTCTCGTATGGCTACACCTTC; CDR3aa: CAWSVLSYGYTF
d_gene: TRBD2; v_gene: TRBV9; abundance: once; j_gene: TRBJ2-1; CDR3nt: TGTGCCTCCCACCCGGGACTAGGAGACAATGAGCAGTTCTTC; CDR3aa: CASHPGLGDNEQFF
d_gene: -; v_gene: TRBV29-1; abundance: -; j_gene: TRBJ2-7; CDR3nt: TGCAGCGTGCGGGGACAGACGTTGCTACGAGAGCAGTACTTC; CDR3aa: CSVRGQTLLREQYF
d_gene: -; v_gene: TRBV2; abundance: -; j_gene: TRBJ1-6; CDR3nt: TGTGCCAGGAGGGCAGGCGGGGGGGACAATTCACCCCTCCACTTT; CDR3aa: CARRAGGGDNSPLHF
d_gene: TRBD1; v_gene: TRBV5-4; abundance: many; j_gene: TRBJ1-1; CDR3nt: TGTGCCAGCAGCACCCGGGACAGGGCTACCGAAGCTTTCTTT; CDR3aa: CASSTRDRATEAFF
d_gene: -; v_gene: TRBV5-6; abundance: few; j_gene: TRBJ2-2; CDR3nt: TGTGCCAGCAGCTTGGGGCTGGCGGCCGGGGAGCTGTTTTTT; CDR3aa: CASSLGLAAGELFF
d_gene: TRBD1; v_gene: TRBV30; abundance: few; j_gene: TRBJ2-7; CDR3nt: TGTGCCGGGACAGGGGGTTACTCCTACGAGCAGTACTTC; CDR3aa: CAGTGGYSYEQYF
d_gene: TRBD1; v_gene: TRBV18; abundance: -; j_gene: TRBJ1-2; CDR3nt: TGTGCCAGCTCACCCAGCCCGGACAGGGCGGGTTATGGCTACACCTTC; CDR3aa: CASSPSPDRAGYGYTF
d_gene: -; v_gene: TRBV7-6; abundance: -; j_gene: TRBJ2-7; CDR3nt: TGTGCCAGCAGCTTAGCGAAGAGGCAGGGGACCGCCTACGAGCAGTACTTC; CDR3aa: CASSLAKRQGTAYEQYF
d_gene: TRBD2; v_gene: TRBV25-1; abundance: -; j_gene: TRBJ2-3; CDR3nt: TGTGCCAGCAGGGAGCGGGGGGGCACAGATACGCAGTATTTT; CDR3aa: CASRERGGTDTQYF
d_gene: TRBD2; v_gene: TRBV5-1; abundance: once; j_gene: TRBJ2-5; CDR3nt: TGCGCCAGCAGCTCCAGGGCCTTAGCGGGGGGACAAGAGACCCAGTACTTC; CDR3aa: CASSSRALAGGQETQYF
d_gene: -; v_gene: TRBV19; abundance: -; j_gene: TRBJ2-7; CDR3nt: TGTGCCAGTAGTAACCGACAGAGCTCCTACGAGCAGTACTTC; CDR3aa: CASSNRQSSYEQYF
d_gene: TRBD2; v_gene: TRBV23-1; abundance: -; j_gene: TRBJ2-1; CDR3nt: TGCGCCAGCAGTCACGGGACTAGCGACTACAATGAGCAGTTCTTC; CDR3aa: CASSHGTSDYNEQFF
d_gene: -; v_gene: TRBV6-5; abundance: few; j_gene: TRBJ2-7; CDR3nt: TGTGCCAGCAGTCCGAGAAATAATGAGCAGTACTTC; CDR3aa: CASSPRNNEQYF